This T cell receptor beta chain was captured in a study of PD-L1 blockade in urothelial cancer. Background on the study: Counts from blood samples showed a median of roughly 150,000 T cells.

This clone was observed a handful of times. The antigen is unknown. Sequencing was performed with immunoSEQ multiplex PCR; in TCRdb, only in-frame clones are kept and a portion is missing. Of tens of thousands of clones listed, more than 80% were seen once; the top ten hold about 0.89%. Specified time point: pretreatment peripheral blood. Patients suffered from locally advanced or metastatic urothelial carcinoma. Between 1 and 8 samples per patient were obtained, pretreatment and on-treatment. Study-level results: Pretreatment blood TCR clonality under the median forecast improved survival.

CDR3 length equals 15 residues. Per germline, CDR1 SGHRS and CDR2 YFSETQ. V was shortened by 0 bases and J by 0 bases, with 9 bases between the two germline ends. The sequenced sample was PBMCs, obtained around atezolizumab (anti-PD-L1) treatment. This rearrangement joins TRBV5-1 to TRBJ1-1; D gene unclear. The TCR originated in an elderly woman with urothelial cancer. The chain's CDR3 is CASSLGVGMNTEAFF. As DNA, the CDR3 is TGCGCCAGCAGCTTGGGGGTGGGCATGAACACTGAAGCTTTCTTT.